This TCR beta chain was captured by sequencing in a study of Graves' ophthalmopathy and Graves' hyperthyroidism. Study overall: Peripheral blood (taken before any treatment) was collected at initial diagnosis.

This clonotype was recorded many times. Amplification of the TCR beta CDR3 regions used RNA transcripts (as template). The workflow started with a first-round RT-PCR run with HTBI primers and then moved on to a second-round multiplex PCR. One entry per CDR3 protein results from TCRdb running MiXCR on the multiplex PCR reads. The table shows 650,000 to 900,000 distinct CDR3 sequences, with roughly 40% occurring only once. The germline gives CDR1 DFQATT, CDR2 SNEGSKA (reference sequence). The V and J ends lost 3 bases and 2 bases respectively, with 13 bases between them. This CDR3 region has 14 residues. Diagnoses were established from clinical symptoms, serum thyroxine, TRAb, thyroid ultrasound and orbital computed tomography.

Sample: peripheral blood. The V gene is TRBV20-1, the J gene TRBJ1-2, with D hard to call. The receptor's source is an adult man with Graves' ophthalmopathy. CDR3 bases: TGCAGTGCTAGCTTTGCCATGCCCAACTATGGCTACACCTTC. Translation gives CSASFAMPNYGYTF.